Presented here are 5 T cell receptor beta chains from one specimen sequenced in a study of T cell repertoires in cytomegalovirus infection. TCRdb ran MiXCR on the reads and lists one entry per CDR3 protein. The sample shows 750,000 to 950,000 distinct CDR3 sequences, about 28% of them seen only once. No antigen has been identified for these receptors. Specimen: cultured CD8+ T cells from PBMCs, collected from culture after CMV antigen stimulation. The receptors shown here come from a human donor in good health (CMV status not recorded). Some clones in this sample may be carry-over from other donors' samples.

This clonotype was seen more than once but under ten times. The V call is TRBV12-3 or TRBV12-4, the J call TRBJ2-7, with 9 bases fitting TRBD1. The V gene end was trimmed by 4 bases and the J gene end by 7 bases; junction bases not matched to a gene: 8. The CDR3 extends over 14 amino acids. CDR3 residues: CASSYGTGLWEQYF. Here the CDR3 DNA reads TGTGCCAGCAGTTACGGGACAGGGCTTTGGGAGCAGTACTTC.

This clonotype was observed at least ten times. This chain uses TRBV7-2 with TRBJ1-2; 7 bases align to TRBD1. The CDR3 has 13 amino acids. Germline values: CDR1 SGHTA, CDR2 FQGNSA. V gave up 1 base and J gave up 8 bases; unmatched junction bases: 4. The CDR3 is CASSLGGQRGYTF. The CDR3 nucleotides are TGTGCCAGCAGCTTAGGGGGACAGAGAGGCTACACCTTC.

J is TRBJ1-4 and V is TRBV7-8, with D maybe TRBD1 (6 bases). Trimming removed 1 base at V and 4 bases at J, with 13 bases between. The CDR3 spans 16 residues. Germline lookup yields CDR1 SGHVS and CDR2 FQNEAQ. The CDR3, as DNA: TGTGCCAGCAGCTTAGAAAAAGGGGGTGTTAATGAAAAACTGTTTTTT. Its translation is CASSLEKGGVNEKLFF.

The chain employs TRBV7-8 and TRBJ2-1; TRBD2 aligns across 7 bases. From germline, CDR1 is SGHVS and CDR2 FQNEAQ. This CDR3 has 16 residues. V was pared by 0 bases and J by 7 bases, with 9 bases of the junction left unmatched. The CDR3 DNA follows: TGTGCCAGCAGCTTAGCGACCGGGACTATAGTTAATGAGCAGTTCTTC. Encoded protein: CASSLATGTIVNEQFF.

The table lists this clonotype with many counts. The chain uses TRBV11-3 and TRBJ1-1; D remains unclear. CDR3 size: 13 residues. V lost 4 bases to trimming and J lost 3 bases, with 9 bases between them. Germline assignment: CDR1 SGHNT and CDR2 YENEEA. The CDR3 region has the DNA TGTGCCAGCAGCTCTTTTGGTGACACTGAAGCTTTCTTT. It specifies CASSSFGDTEAFF.